The 13 T cell receptor beta chains presented below share a single source sample, sequenced in a study of T cells in Graves' hyperthyroidism and ophthalmopathy. Amplified TCR beta CDR3 regions derived from RNA transcripts. HTBI primers were the set used in a first-round RT-PCR of the TCR CDR3. TCRdb re-called the multiplex PCR reads through MiXCR, storing one row per CDR3 protein. The sample includes 300,000 to 400,000 distinct CDR3 sequences, roughly 18% of them seen just once. Sequenced material: blood. These TCRs come from a woman between 45 and 65 years old with Graves' hyperthyroidism.

The sample holds many counts of this clonotype. V gene TRBV27 combines with J gene TRBJ2-5; D is undetermined. CDR3 size: 15 residues. The V gene's germline CDR1 is MNHEY and CDR2 SMNVEV (reference sequence). V was pared by 0 bases and J by 4 bases, with 12 bases between. CDR3 protein: CASSLSTVSGETQYF. In DNA, the CDR3 is TGTGCCAGCAGTTTATCCACAGTGTCCGGAGAGACCCAGTACTTC.

This clonotype was observed many times. The chain combines TRBV12-3 or TRBV12-4 with TRBJ1-1; D remains ambiguous. V lost 5 bases and J 6 bases, leaving 13 bases between the germline ends. The CDR3 spans 13 residues. The CDR3 here is CASSPGGRPEAFF. As DNA, the CDR3 is TGTGCCAGCAGTCCCGGAGGCCGGCCTGAAGCTTTCTTT.

The chain uses TRBV20-1 and TRBJ2-7; maybe TRBD2 (6 bases). The CDR3 is 11 amino acids. Germline loops: CDR1 DFQATT, CDR2 SNEGSKA (reference sequence). V lost 1 base and J 9 bases, leaving 10 bases between the germline ends. CDR3 sequence: CSARVRDSQYF. The DNA for the CDR3 is TGCAGTGCTAGAGTCCGGGACTCGCAGTACTTC.

There are many counts of this clonotype. CDR3 nucleotide sequence: TGTGCCAGCAGCCCCCCCCAGGGTCGGCAAGAGACCCAGTACTTC. The encoded protein is CASSPPQGRQETQYF. This chain connects TRBV12-3 or TRBV12-4 to TRBJ2-5; tentatively, D is TRBD1 (5 bases). CDR3 length: 15 amino acids. Trimming left V 6 bases short and J 2 bases short, with 16 bases between.

This clonotype was found many times. The chain carries TRBV30 and TRBJ2-7; D is undetermined. There are 12 residues in the CDR3. V was pared by 0 bases and J by 2 bases, with 5 bases between. CDR1 and CDR2 (germline): GTSNPN, SVGIG (reference sequence). The CDR3 here is CAWSVSAYEQYF. The CDR3, as DNA: TGTGCCTGGAGTGTATCGGCCTACGAGCAGTACTTC.

The gene calls are TRBV28 and TRBJ2-3, with TRBD1 matching 11 bases. This CDR3 region has 17 residues. Germline CDR1 is MDHEN and CDR2 is SYDVKM. V lost 2 bases, J lost 3 bases, and 7 bases stayed unmatched. Here the CDR3 DNA reads TGTGCCAGCAGTTTAGGACAGGGGGCGATGAGGACAGATACGCAGTATTTT. This encodes CASSLGQGAMRTDTQYF. The whole variable domain, filled in from reference TRBV28 and TRBJ2-3, reads DVKVTQSSRYLVKRTGEKVFLECVQDMDHENMFWYRQDPGLGLRLIYFSYDVKMKEKGDIPEGYSVSREKKERFSLILESASTNQTSMYLCASSLGQGAMRTDTQYFGPGTRLTVL.

The chain has TRBV12-3 or TRBV12-4 and TRBJ2-7; D is possibly TRBD2 (6 bases). The ends were cut back, 5 bases at V and 3 bases at J, with 14 bases in the middle. CDR3 length equals 14 residues. The CDR3 here is CASSISGRDYEQYF. Here the CDR3 DNA reads TGTGCCAGCAGTATTAGCGGAAGGGACTACGAGCAGTACTTC.

This clonotype was detected ten times or more. This sequence joins TRBV6-1 and TRBJ2-1; a weak D match, TRBD1 (6 bases). Trimming cost V 6 bases and J 8 bases, with 20 bases left between them. CDR3 length: 15 amino acids. Germline V CDR1 and CDR2: MNHNS, SASEGT. DNA of the CDR3: TGTGCCAGCAGCCCTGGACAGATCCCCCGCTATGAGCAGTTCTTC. Encoded protein: CASSPGQIPRYEQFF.

The chain links TRBV12-3 or TRBV12-4 to TRBJ1-4, with D perhaps matching TRBD1 (5 bases). Between the trimmed V and J ends, which lost 8 bases and 2 bases, there was a span of 12 bases. This CDR3 contains 14 residues. The CDR3 region has the DNA TGTGCCAGCGGATGGGGCGGGACTAATGAAAAACTGTTTTTT. Translation gives CASGWGGTNEKLFF.

The sample holds many counts of this clonotype. The chain recombines TRBV6-1 with TRBJ1-2; 7 bases are shared with TRBD1. Germline values: CDR1 MNHNS, CDR2 SASEGT. V gave up 3 bases and J gave up 1 base; unmatched junction bases: 11. CDR3 length: 17 residues. CDR3 protein: CASSDKQQGTYNYGYTF. The DNA for the CDR3 is TGTGCCAGCAGTGATAAACAACAGGGGACATATAACTATGGCTACACCTTC.

This clonotype has at least ten counts. J is TRBJ2-1 and V is TRBV11-1; D is unresolved. V was shortened by 2 bases and J by 1 base, with 3 bases between the two germline ends. CDR3 length equals 13 residues. Germline V lookup: CDR1 SGHAT, CDR2 FQDESV (reference sequence). CDR3 amino acids: CASSLPSYNEQFF. The CDR3 region has the DNA TGTGCCAGCAGCTTACCGTCCTACAATGAGCAGTTCTTC.

The sample holds many counts of this clonotype. This rearrangement joins TRBV3-1 to TRBJ2-5; unclear D gene. The length of the CDR3 is 14 residues. Germline CDR1 and CDR2: LGHDT and YNNKEL (reference sequence). Trimming took off 2 bases at V and 5 bases at J, with 12 bases between the two ends. CDR3 sequence reads: CASSQLDGWETQYF. CDR3 bases: TGTGCCAGCAGCCAATTAGATGGGTGGGAGACCCAGTACTTC.

The gene calls are TRBV6-1 and TRBJ1-2, with no clear D. The length of the CDR3 is 12 residues. CDR1 and CDR2 from the germline V gene are MNHNS and SASEGT. V lost 8 bases and J lost 0, with 7 bases in between. The CDR3 sequence is CASWQTNYGYTF. CDR3 in DNA: TGTGCCAGCTGGCAAACTAACTATGGCTACACCTTC.